This T cell receptor beta chain appears in the sequencing data of a study of T cell responses to AZD1222 COVID-19 vaccine. Some clones are missing from TCRdb's copy, which holds only in-frame ones; the method was immunoSEQ multiplex PCR. The sample lists about 150,000 clones; approximately 91% were seen once. Whether given at about 4 or about 12 weeks, second doses were pooled. This clone is a singleton in its sample. Its target is unknown. The CDR3 runs 13 residues. Germline V lookup: CDR1 MDHEN, CDR2 SYDVKM. Findings and limits, study-wide: Vaccine-associated CD4 TCRs spanned spike, dominant at 160-218 and 743-854. No repertoire was sampled before or during the peak T cell response, only after it. Breadth and depth of Spike-specific TCRs rose after two AZD1222 doses.

The TCR was taken from an adult who received the AZD1222 COVID-19 vaccine. The sample in question was peripheral blood, obtained 28 days after the second AZD1222 dose. The J gene is TRBJ2-7, the V gene TRBV28; TRBD2 aligns across 8 bases. CDR3 loop: CSAGRGVIYEQYF. The CDR3, as DNA: TGTTCCGCCGGGAGGGGGGTGATCTACGAGCAGTACTTC.